This section outlines one T cell receptor beta chain sequence together with its context. Its cognate antigen is unknown. The data were obtained in a study of vaccination effects on CD4 cells after COVID-19. The assay was immunoSEQ multiplex PCR, and TCRdb's table has in-frame clones only and misses some. This repertoire shows more than 20,000 clones, approximately 70% found once; its top ten account for around 13%. Overall study findings and caveats: Both infection-induced and vaccine-induced clones contracted markedly at late post-vaccination timepoints.

With 6 bases removed from V and 0 bases from J, the gap between germline ends came to 15 bases. Germline V gene lookup returns CDR1 WNHNN and CDR2 SYGVQD (reference sequence). CDR3 length: 15 amino acids. Before sequencing took place, the ViraFEST assay used viral peptide pools to expand antigen-specific CD4+ T cells. Culture proceeded for approximately 10 days, and CD4+ T cells were then isolated. Vaccine recipients lacked prior SARS-CoV-2 infection and had negative nucleocapsid antibodies. The V call is TRBV10-1, the J call TRBJ2-7; D possibly corresponds to TRBD1 (5 bases). The source was CD4+ T cells from PBMCs cultured with HCoV-OC43 spike peptides, collected before COVID-19 vaccination. Subset meaning: HCoV-OC43 spike overlapping peptide pool stimulation. This clonotype was obtained from a human donor who received a COVID-19 vaccine. As DNA, the CDR3 is TGCGCCAGCAGCGACGCACAGGTCGGCTCCTACGAGCAGTACTTC. Its translation: CASSDAQVGSYEQYF.